This passage covers 5 T cell receptor beta chains from one sample sequenced in a study of regulatory T cells in long-lasting Graves disease. Time point here: newly diagnosed GD, antithyroid drugs for less than 3 months. Preparation of the TCR library used RNA extracted from PBMCs. Arm-PCR of CDR3 regions and iRepertoire HTBI primers were the basis on which TCR beta libraries were built. TCRdb redid the calling of the multiplex PCR reads with MiXCR, one entry per CDR3 protein. The sample records about 450,000 distinct CDR3 sequences, 16% being singletons. The sample was also reused in another study, on T cells in Graves' hyperthyroidism and ophthalmopathy.

This specimen consisted of peripheral blood mononuclear cells (PBMCs), obtained at new diagnosis, from a patient treated with antithyroid drugs. The receptors stem from a woman in her 30s with Graves disease.

In regard to this clonotype: A much bigger clone sits one base away, suggesting this may be a read error. The chain carries TRBV7-9 and TRBJ2-1; D may be TRBD2 (6 bases). CDR3 size: 20 residues. V was pared by 4 bases and J by 2 bases, with 27 bases between. Germline V CDR1 and CDR2: SEHNR, FQNEAQ (reference sequence). The chain's CDR3 is CASSSTQGHVTGTAYNEQFF. Written as DNA, the CDR3 is TGTGCCAGCAGCTCAACCCAAGGACATGTAACCGGGACTGCCTACAATGAGCAGTTCTTC.

This clonotype was observed at least ten times. The gene calls are TRBV6-2 or TRBV6-3 and TRBJ2-5; 11 nucleotides agree with TRBD2. Unmatched junction bases numbered 6, after V lost 9 bases and J lost 3 bases. Germline CDR1 is MNHEY and CDR2 is SVGEGT. This CDR3 is built from 14 residues. CDR3 in amino acids: CASKPGLAEETQYF. The CDR3 DNA reads TGTGCCAGTAAACCGGGACTAGCGGAAGAGACCCAGTACTTC.

This clonotype was detected many times. The chain links TRBV9 to TRBJ2-5, with 10 bases matching TRBD1. The CDR3 is made up of 16 amino acids. V lost 4 bases, J lost 3 bases, and 9 bases stayed unmatched. Germline V lookup: CDR1 SGDLS, CDR2 YYNGEE. The CDR3 region has the DNA TGTGCCAGCAGCTTCTCCTCCGGGACAGGGGAAGAGACCCAGTACTTC. Translating gives CASSFSSGTGEETQYF.

Ten or more counts support this clonotype. This CDR3 reads CASSFPADTQYF. In DNA form, the CDR3 reads TGTGCCAGCAGCTTTCCAGCAGATACGCAGTATTTT. V and J are TRBV5-6 and TRBJ2-3, with D uncertain. The CDR3 covers 12 residues. The V gene lost 2 bases and the J gene lost 4 bases, with 5 bases spanning the gap. Germline-derived CDR1 and CDR2 are SGHDT and YYEEEE.

The V call is TRBV6-1, the J call TRBJ2-7; 10 positions match TRBD2. CDR3 length equals 17 residues. Per germline, CDR1 MNHNS and CDR2 SASEGT. J gave up 0 bases and V 5 bases, and 10 bases lay outside the gene matches. The CDR3 spells CASSFGLAGANSYEQYF. The CDR3, as DNA: TGTGCCAGCAGTTTTGGTCTAGCGGGGGCTAACTCCTACGAGCAGTACTTC.